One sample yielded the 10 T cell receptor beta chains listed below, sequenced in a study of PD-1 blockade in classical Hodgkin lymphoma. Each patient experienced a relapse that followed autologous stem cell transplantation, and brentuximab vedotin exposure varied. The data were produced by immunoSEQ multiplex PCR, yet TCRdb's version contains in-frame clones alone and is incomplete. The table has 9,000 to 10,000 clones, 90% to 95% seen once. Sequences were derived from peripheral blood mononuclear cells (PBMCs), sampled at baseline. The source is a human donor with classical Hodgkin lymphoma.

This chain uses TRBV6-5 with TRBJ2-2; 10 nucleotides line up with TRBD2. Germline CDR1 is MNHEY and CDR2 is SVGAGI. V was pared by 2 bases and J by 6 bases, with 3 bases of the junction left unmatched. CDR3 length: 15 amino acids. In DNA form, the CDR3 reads TGTGCCAGCAGTTACAGTCTAGCGGGAGCCGGGGAGCTGTTTTTT. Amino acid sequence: CASSYSLAGAGELFF.

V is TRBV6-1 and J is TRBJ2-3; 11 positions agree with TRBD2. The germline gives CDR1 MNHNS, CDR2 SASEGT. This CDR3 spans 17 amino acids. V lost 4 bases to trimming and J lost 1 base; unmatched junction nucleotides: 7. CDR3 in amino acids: CASSVVAGGRGTDTQYF. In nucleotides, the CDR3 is TGTGCCAGCAGTGTTGTAGCGGGAGGGCGGGGCACAGATACGCAGTATTTT.

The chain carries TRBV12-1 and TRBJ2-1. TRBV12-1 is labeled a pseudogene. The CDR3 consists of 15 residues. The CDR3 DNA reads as TGTGCCAGCAGCTTCTTTATCGACCACTGGAATGAGCAGTTCTTC. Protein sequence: CASSFFIDHWNEQFF.

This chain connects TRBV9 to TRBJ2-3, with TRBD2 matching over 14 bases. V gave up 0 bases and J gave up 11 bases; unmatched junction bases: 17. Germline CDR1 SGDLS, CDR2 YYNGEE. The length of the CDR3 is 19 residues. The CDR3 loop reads CASSVGEGLAGANDGLQYF. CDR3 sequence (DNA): TGTGCCAGCAGCGTAGGCGAGGGACTAGCGGGAGCGAATGATGGTTTGCAGTATTTT. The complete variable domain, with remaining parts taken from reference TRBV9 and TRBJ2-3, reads DSGVTQTPKHLITATGQRVTLRCSPRSGDLSVYWYQQSLDQGLQFLIQYYNGEERAKGNILERFSAQQFPDLHSELNLSSLELGDSALYFCASSVGEGLAGANDGLQYFGPGTRLTVL.

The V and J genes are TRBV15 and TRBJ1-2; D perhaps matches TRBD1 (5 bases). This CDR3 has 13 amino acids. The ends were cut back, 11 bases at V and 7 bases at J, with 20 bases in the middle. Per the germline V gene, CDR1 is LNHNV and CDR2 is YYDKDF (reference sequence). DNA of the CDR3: TGTGCCCCGGGACGTCGAAGGAAGGGTGGCTACACCTTC. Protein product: CAPGRRRKGGYTF.

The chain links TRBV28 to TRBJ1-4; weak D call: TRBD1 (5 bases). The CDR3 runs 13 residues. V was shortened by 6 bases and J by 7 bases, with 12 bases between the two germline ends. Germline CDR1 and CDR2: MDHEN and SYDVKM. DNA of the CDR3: TGTGCCAGCAGGTCGGGACGGGGTGAAAAACTGTTTTTT. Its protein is CASRSGRGEKLFF.

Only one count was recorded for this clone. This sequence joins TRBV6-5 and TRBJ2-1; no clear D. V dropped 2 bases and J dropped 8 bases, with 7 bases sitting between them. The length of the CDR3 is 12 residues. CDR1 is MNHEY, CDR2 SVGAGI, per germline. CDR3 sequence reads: CASSYEAHEQFF. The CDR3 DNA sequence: TGTGCCAGCAGTTACGAAGCCCATGAGCAGTTCTTC.

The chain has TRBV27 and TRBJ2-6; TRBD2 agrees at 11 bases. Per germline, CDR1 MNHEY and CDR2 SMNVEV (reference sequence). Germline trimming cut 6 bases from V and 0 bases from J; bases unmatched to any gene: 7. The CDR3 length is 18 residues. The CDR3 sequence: CASSERLAGNSGANVLTF. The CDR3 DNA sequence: TGTGCCAGCAGCGAAAGACTAGCGGGGAACTCTGGGGCCAACGTCCTGACTTTC.

CDR3 sequence: CSVEDGVVNGYTF. CDR3 DNA: TGCAGCGTTGAAGATGGGGTAGTTAATGGCTACACCTTC. J is TRBJ1-2 and V is TRBV29-1; no clear D. Germline lookup yields CDR1 SQVTM and CDR2 ANQGSEA. Trimming took off 0 bases at V and 6 bases at J, with 11 bases between the two ends. CDR3 length: 13 amino acids.

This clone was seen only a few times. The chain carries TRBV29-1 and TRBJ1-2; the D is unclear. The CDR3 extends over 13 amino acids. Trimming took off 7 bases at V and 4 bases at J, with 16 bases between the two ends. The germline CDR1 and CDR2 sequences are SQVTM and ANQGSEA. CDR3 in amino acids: CSASSGVGYGYTF. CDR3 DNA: TGCAGCGCCAGTTCCGGGGTTGGCTATGGCTACACCTTC.